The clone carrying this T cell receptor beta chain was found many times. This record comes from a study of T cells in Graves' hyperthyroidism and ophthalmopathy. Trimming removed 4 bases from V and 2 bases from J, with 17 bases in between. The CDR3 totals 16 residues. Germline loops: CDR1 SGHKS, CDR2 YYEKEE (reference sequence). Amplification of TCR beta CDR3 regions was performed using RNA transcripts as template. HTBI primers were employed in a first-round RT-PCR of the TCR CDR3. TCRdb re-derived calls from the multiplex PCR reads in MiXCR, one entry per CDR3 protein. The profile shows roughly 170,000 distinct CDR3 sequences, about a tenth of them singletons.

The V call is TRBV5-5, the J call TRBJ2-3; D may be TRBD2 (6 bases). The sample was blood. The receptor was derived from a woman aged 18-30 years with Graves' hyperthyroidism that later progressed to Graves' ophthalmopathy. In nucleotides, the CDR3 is TGTGCCAGCAGCCCTGGAGTGGGCGGGACCACAGATACGCAGTATTTT. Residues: CASSPGVGGTTDTQYF.